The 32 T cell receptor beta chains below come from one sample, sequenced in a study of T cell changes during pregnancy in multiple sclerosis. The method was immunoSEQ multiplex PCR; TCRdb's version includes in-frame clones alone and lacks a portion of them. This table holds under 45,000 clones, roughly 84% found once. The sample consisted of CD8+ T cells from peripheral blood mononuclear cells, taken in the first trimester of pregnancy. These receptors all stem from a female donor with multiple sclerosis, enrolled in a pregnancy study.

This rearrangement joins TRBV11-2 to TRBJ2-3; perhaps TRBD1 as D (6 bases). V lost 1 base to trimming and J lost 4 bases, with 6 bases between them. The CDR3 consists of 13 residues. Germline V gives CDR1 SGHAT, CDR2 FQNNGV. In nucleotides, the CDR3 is TGTGCCAGCAGCTTAGGGACAGCAGATACGCAGTATTTT. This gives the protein CASSLGTADTQYF.

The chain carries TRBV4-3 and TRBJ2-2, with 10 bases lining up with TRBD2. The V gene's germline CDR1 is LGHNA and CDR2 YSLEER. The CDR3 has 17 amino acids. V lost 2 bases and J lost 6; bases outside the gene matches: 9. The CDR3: CASSQKEPAGGSGELFF. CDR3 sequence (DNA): TGCGCCAGCAGCCAAAAGGAGCCAGCGGGGGGGTCCGGGGAGCTGTTTTTT.

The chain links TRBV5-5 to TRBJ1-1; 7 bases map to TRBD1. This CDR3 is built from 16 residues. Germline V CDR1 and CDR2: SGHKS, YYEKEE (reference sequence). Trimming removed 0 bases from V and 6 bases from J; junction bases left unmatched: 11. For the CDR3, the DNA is TGTGCCAGCAGCTTGGACGATATCACAGGGGCGGCTGAAGCTTTCTTT. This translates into CASSLDDITGAAEAFF.

The CDR3 nucleotides are TGTGCCAGCAGTTACTCGCGCAGGCCCCACGAGCAGTACTTC. It encodes CASSYSRRPHEQYF. The chain carries TRBV6-6 and TRBJ2-7; D is ambiguous. V was clipped by 0 bases and J by 5 bases, with 11 bases between them. The CDR3 loop spans 14 amino acids. The germline CDR1 and CDR2 sequences are MNHNY and SVGAGI (reference sequence).

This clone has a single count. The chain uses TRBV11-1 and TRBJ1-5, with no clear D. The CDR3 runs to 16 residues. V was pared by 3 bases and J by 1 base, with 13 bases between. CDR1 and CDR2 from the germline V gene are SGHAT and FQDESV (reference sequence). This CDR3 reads CASSFPMHWSNQPQHF. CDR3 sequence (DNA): TGTGCCAGCAGCTTTCCCATGCACTGGAGCAATCAGCCCCAGCATTTT.

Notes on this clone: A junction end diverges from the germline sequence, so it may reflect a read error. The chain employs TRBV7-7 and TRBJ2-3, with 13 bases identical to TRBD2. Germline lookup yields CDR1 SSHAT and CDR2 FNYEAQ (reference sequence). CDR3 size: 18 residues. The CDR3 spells CASSPRTSGGPSTDTQYF. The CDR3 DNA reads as TGTGCTAGCAGCCCCAGGACTAGCGGGGGTCCCAGCACAGATACGCAGTATTTT.

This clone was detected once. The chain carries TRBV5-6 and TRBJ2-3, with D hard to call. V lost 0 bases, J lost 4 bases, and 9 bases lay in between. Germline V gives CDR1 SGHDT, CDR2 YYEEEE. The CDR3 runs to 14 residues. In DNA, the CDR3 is TGTGCCAGCAGCTTGGGGGCTTCCGCAGATACGCAGTATTTT. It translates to CASSLGASADTQYF.

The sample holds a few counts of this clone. CDR3 region: CASAEYSTDTQYF. The CDR3, as DNA: TGTGCCAGCGCGGAGTATAGCACAGATACGCAGTATTTT. The rearrangement uses TRBV6-4 and TRBJ2-3, with no clear D. V gave up 8 bases and J gave up 0 bases, with 9 bases separating them. The CDR3 consists of 13 residues. The germline CDR1 and CDR2 sequences are MRHNA and SNTAGT.

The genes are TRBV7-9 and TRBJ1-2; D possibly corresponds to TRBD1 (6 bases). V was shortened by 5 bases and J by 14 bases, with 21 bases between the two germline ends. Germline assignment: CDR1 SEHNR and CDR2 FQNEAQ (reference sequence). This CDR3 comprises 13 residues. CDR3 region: CASSATPDRSGTF. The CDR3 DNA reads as TGTGCCAGCAGCGCAACCCCCGACAGGAGTGGTACCTTC. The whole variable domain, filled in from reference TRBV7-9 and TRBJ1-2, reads DTGVSQNPRHKITKRGQNVTFRCDPISEHNRLYWYRQTLGQGPEFLTYFQNEAQLEKSRLLSDRFSAERPKGSFSTLEIQRTEQGDSAMYLCASSATPDRSGTFGSGTRLTVV.

CDR3 DNA sequence: TGTGCCAGCAGCTTAGTCGGGCAGGGGGGCTCCTATAATTCACCCCTCCACTTT. Its translation is CASSLVGQGGSYNSPLHF. The V call is TRBV7-6, the J call TRBJ1-6, with 7 positions matching TRBD1. Germline assignment: CDR1 SGHVS and CDR2 FNYEAQ. V dropped 1 base and J dropped 0; count of bases not matched to a gene: 6. The CDR3 runs to 18 residues.

The CDR3 nucleotides read TGTGCCAGCAGCTTAGGCAGGGACGGAGGGACCGGGGAGCTGTTTTTT. It specifies CASSLGRDGGTGELFF. This chain links TRBV13 with TRBJ2-2, with D possibly being TRBD2 (6 bases). The CDR3 extends over 16 amino acids. The V end lost 0 bases, the J end lost 5 bases, and 13 bases lay between the germline ends. Germline CDR1 reads PRHDT; CDR2 reads FYEKMQ (reference sequence). The variable domain in full, completed from reference TRBV13 and TRBJ2-2, reads AAGVIQSPRHLIKEKRETATLKCYPIPRHDTVYWYQQGPGQDPQFLISFYEKMQSDKGSIPDRFSAQQFSDYHSELNMSSLELGDSALYFCASSLGRDGGTGELFFGEGSRLTVL.

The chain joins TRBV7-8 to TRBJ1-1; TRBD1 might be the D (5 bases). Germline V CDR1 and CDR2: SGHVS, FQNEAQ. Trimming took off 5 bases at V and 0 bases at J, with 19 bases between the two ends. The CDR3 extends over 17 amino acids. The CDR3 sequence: CASSHAGRRGLNTEAFF. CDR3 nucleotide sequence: TGTGCCAGCAGCCATGCGGGCCGGAGGGGACTGAACACTGAAGCTTTCTTT.

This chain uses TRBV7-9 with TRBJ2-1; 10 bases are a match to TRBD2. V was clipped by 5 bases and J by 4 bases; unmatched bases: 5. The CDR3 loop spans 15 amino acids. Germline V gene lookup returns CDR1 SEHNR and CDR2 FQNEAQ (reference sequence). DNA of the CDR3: TGTGCCAGCAGCCCACTAGCGGGGCGATACAATGAGCAGTTCTTC. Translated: CASSPLAGRYNEQFF.

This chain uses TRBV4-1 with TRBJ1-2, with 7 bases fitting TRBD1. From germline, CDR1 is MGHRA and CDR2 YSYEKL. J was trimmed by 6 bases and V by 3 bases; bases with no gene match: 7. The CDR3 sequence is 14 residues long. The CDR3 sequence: CASSQRQGSHGYTF. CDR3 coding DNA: TGCGCCAGCAGCCAGAGACAGGGAAGCCATGGCTACACCTTC.

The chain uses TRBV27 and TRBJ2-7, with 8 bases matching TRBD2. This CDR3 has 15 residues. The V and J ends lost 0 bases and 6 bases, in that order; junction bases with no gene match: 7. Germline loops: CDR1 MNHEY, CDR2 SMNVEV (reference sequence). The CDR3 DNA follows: TGTGCCAGCAGTTTATCGACCGGGGGGGGACTCGAGCAGTACTTC. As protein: CASSLSTGGGLEQYF.

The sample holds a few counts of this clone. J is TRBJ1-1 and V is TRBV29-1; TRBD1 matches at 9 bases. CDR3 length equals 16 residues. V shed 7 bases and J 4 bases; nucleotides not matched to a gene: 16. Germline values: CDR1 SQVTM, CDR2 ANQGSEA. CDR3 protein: CSGDTDRGVAGTEAFF. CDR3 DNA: TGCAGCGGGGATACGGACAGGGGAGTAGCCGGCACTGAAGCTTTCTTT.

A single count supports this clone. The chain's CDR3 is CASSLRWQGATRDEQYF. As DNA, the CDR3 is TGTGCCAGCAGCTTGAGGTGGCAGGGGGCGACCCGGGACGAGCAGTACTTC. The V and J genes are TRBV5-8 and TRBJ2-7; TRBD1 matches 8 bases. CDR3 length: 17 amino acids. Germline values: CDR1 SGHTS, CDR2 YDEGEE. The V and J ends lost 1 base and 5 bases, in that order; junction bases with no gene match: 14.

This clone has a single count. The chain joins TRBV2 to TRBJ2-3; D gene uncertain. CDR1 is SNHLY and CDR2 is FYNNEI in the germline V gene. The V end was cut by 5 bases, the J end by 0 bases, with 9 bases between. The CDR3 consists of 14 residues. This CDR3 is CASSLTGSTDTQYF. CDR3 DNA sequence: TGTGCCAGCAGTCTTACCGGTAGCACAGATACGCAGTATTTT. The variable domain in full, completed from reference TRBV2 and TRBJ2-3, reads EPEVTQTPSHQVTQMGQEVILRCVPISNHLYFYWYRQILGQKVEFLVSFYNNEISEKSEIFDDQFSVERPDGSNFTLKIRSTKLEDSAMYFCASSLTGSTDTQYFGPGTRLTVL.

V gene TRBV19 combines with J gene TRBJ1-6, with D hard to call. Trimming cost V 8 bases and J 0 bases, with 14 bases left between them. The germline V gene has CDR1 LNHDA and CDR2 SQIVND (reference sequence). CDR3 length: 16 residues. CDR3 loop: CASSHLTSSYNSPLHF. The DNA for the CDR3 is TGTGCCAGTTCCCACCTAACTAGCTCCTATAATTCACCCCTCCACTTT.

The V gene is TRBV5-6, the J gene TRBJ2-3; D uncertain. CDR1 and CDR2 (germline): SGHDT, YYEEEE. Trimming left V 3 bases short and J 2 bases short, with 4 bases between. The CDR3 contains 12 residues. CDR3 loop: CASSSYTDTQYF. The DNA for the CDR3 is TGTGCCAGCAGCTCGTACACAGATACGCAGTATTTT.

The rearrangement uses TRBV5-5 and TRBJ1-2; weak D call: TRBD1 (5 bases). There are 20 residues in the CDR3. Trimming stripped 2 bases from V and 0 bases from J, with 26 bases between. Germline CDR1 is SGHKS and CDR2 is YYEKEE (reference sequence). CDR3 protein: CASSLRAGWSEDKANYGYTF. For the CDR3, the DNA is TGTGCCAGCAGCTTACGGGCAGGGTGGAGTGAGGACAAAGCTAACTATGGCTACACCTTC.

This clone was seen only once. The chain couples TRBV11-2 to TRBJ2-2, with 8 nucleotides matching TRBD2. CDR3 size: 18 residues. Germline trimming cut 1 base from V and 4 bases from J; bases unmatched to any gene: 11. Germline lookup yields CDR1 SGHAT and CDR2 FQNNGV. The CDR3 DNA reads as TGTGCCAGCAGCTTAGCCGGGCGGGGGGCCCGAACCACCGGGGAGCTGTTTTTT. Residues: CASSLAGRGARTTGELFF.

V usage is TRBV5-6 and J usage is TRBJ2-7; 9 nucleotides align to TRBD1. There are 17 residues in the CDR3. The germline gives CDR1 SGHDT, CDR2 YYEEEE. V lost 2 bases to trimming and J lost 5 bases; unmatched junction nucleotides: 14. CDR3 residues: CASSLVTLGTGTHEQYF. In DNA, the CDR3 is TGTGCCAGCAGCTTAGTGACCCTCGGGACAGGGACCCACGAGCAGTACTTC. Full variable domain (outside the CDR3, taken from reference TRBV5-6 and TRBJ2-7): DAGVTQSPTHLIKTRGQQVTLRCSPKSGHDTVSWYQQALGQGPQFIFQYYEEEERQRGNFPDRFSGHQFPNYSSELNVNALLLGDSALYLCASSLVTLGTGTHEQYFGPGTRLTVT.

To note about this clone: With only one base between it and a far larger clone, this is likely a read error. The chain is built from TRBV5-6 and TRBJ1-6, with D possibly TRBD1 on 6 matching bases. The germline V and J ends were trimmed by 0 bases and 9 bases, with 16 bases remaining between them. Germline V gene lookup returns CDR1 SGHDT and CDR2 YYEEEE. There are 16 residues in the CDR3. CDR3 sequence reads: CASSLVVVGGASPLHF. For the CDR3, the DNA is TGTGCCAGCAGCTTGGTGGTTGTAGGGGGGGCTTCACCCCTCCACTTT.

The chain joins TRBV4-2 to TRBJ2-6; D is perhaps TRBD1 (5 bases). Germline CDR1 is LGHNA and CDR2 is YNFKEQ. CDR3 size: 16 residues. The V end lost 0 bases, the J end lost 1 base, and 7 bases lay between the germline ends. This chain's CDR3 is CASSQDTGSGANVLTF. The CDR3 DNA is TGTGCCAGCAGCCAAGATACAGGTTCTGGGGCCAACGTCCTGACTTTC.

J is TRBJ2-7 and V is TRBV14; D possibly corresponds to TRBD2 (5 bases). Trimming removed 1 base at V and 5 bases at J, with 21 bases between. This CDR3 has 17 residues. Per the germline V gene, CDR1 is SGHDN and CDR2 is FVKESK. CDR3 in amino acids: CASSQGTSGQLTNEQYF. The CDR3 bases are TGTGCCAGCAGCCAAGGCACAAGCGGTCAGCTAACTAACGAGCAGTACTTC. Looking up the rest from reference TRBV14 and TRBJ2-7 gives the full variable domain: EAGVTQFPSHSVIEKGQTVTLRCDPISGHDNLYWYRRVMGKEIKFLLHFVKESKQDESGMPNNRFLAERTGGTYSTLKVQPAELEDSGVYFCASSQGTSGQLTNEQYFGPGTRLTVT.

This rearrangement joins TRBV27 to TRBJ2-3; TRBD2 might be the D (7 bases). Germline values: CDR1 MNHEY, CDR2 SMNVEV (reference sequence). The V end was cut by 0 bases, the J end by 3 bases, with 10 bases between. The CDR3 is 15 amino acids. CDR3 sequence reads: CASSLSGGPTDTQYF. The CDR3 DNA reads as TGTGCCAGCAGTTTATCGGGGGGGCCGACAGATACGCAGTATTTT.

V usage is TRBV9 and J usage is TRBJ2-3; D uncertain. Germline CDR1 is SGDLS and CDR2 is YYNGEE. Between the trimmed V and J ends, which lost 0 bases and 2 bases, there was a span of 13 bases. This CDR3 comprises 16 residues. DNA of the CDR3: TGTGCCAGCAGCGTAGAATGGGCGACCCACACAGATACGCAGTATTTT. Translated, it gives CASSVEWATHTDTQYF.

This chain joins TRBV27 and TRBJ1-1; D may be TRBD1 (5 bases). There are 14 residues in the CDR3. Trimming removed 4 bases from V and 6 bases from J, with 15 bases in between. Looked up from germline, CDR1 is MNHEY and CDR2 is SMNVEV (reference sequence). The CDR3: CASSYDGGVAEAFF. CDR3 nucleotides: TGTGCCAGCAGTTACGACGGGGGGGTGGCTGAAGCTTTCTTT.

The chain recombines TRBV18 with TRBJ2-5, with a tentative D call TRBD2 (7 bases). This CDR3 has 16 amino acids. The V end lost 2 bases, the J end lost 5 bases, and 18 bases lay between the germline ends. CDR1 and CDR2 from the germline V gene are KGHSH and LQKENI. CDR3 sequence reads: CASSPSGRRGGETQYF. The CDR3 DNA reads TGTGCCAGCTCACCATCTGGACGAAGGGGGGGGGAGACCCAGTACTTC.

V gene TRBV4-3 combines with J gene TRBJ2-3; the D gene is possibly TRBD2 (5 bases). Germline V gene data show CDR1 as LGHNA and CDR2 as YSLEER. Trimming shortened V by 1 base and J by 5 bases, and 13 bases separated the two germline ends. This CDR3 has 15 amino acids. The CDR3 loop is CASSQGVSRGDTQYF. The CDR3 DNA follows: TGCGCCAGCAGCCAAGGGGTTAGCCGGGGAGATACGCAGTATTTT.

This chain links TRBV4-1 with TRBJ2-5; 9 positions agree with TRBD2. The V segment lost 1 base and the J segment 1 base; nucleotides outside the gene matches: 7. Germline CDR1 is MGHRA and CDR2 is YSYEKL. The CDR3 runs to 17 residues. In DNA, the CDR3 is TGCGCCAGCAGCCAAGCCCCGACTAGCGGCCCCCAAGAGACCCAGTACTTC. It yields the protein CASSQAPTSGPQETQYF.